These T cell receptor beta chains were read from a single sample in a study of radiotherapy plus CTLA-4 blockade in lung cancer. Sequencing was performed with immunoSEQ multiplex PCR; in TCRdb, only in-frame clones are kept and a portion is missing. The sample has approximately 110,000 clones, roughly 80% seen once. Source: peripheral blood, taken from a patient treated with radiotherapy plus ipilimumab. These receptors were collected from a human donor with non-small cell lung cancer that progressed on radiotherapy plus ipilimumab. Some clones in this sample may be carry-over from other donors' samples. Each CDR3 is given with its conserved first and last residue. The D gene is left open where the match is weak. Only some rows state a clone size, as once, few, many or a class for expanded clones.

v_gene,abundance,j_gene,d_gene,CDR3aa,CDR3nt
TRBV6-5,.,TRBJ2-2,.,CASRIITGELFF,TGTGCCAGCAGGATTATTACCGGGGAGCTGTTTTTT
TRBV19,.,TRBJ2-7,.,CASSMVGVLGGYEQYF,TGTGCCAGTAGTATGGTCGGTGTCCTCGGTGGCTACGAGCAGTACTTC
TRBV7-9,.,TRBJ2-1,TRBD1,CASSFRRDRNYNEQFF,TGTGCCAGCAGCTTCCGTCGGGACAGGAATTACAATGAGCAGTTCTTC
TRBV4-2,.,TRBJ1-4,.,CASSPRGPPATNEKLFF,TGTGCCAGCAGCCCAAGAGGCCCTCCTGCAACTAATGAAAAACTGTTTTTT
TRBV11-2,.,TRBJ2-7,.,CASSTGQGPEYEQYF,TGTGCCAGCAGCACCGGGCAGGGCCCAGAATACGAGCAGTACTTC
TRBV6-4,.,TRBJ1-2,.,CASSATGLDGYTF,TGTGCCAGCAGTGCGACAGGATTGGATGGCTACACCTTC
TRBV6-5,.,TRBJ2-7,.,CASSPASEQYF,TGTGCCAGCAGTCCCGCGAGCGAGCAGTACTTC
TRBV7-2,.,TRBJ1-5,TRBD1,CASSGQGGNQPQHF,TGTGCCAGCAGCGGACAGGGCGGCAATCAGCCCCAGCATTTT
TRBV7-6,.,TRBJ2-3,TRBD2,CASSLVTSGGPVSTDTQYF,TGTGCCAGCAGCTTAGTGACTAGCGGGGGGCCCGTGAGCACAGATACGCAGTATTTT
TRBV11-1,few,TRBJ1-1,.,CASSLKNTEAFF,TGTGCCAGCAGCTTAAAGAACACTGAAGCTTTCTTT
TRBV28,.,TRBJ1-1,.,CASSLMPTEAFF,TGTGCCAGCAGTTTGATGCCCACTGAAGCTTTCTTT
TRBV28,.,TRBJ1-1,.,CVIVPSGPTEAFF,TGCGTCATTGTACCCTCCGGGCCCACTGAAGCTTTCTTT
TRBV20-1,.,TRBJ2-7,.,CSASDYEQYF,TGCAGTGCTAGCGATTACGAGCAGTACTTC
TRBV29-1,few,TRBJ2-3,.,CSVDTDTQYF,TGCAGCGTCGATACAGATACGCAGTATTTT
TRBV5-1,.,TRBJ2-5,TRBD1,CASSYTGGDQETQYF,TGCGCCAGCAGCTATACAGGGGGCGACCAAGAGACCCAGTACTTC
TRBV7-2,.,TRBJ2-5,.,CASSLTGGGRGETQYF,TGTGCCAGCAGCTTAACAGGCGGGGGCCGGGGGGAGACCCAGTACTTC
TRBV5-1,.,TRBJ2-2,.,CASTQPTVSGELFF,TGCGCCAGCACGCAACCGACAGTCAGCGGGGAGCTGTTTTTT
TRBV7-3,.,TRBJ1-5,.,CASSLEGGPSNQPQHF,TGTGCCAGCAGCTTAGAGGGAGGTCCTAGCAATCAGCCCCAGCATTTT
TRBV4-3,.,TRBJ1-2,.,CASSQESGRYGYTF,TGCGCCAGCAGCCAAGAGTCAGGCCGCTATGGCTACACCTTC
TRBV19,.,TRBJ2-3,.,CASNRGLTDTQYF,TGTGCCAGTAATAGGGGCTTGACAGATACGCAGTATTTT
TRBV2,.,TRBJ1-5,.,CASKTEYNQPQHF,TGTGCCAGCAAGACAGAATACAATCAGCCCCAGCATTTT
TRBV4-2,few,TRBJ2-7,TRBD2,CASSQDEAGGSYEQYF,TGTGCCAGCAGCCAAGATGAAGCGGGGGGTTCCTACGAGCAGTACTTC
TRBV7-2,.,TRBJ2-5,.,CASSRQRLQETQYF,TGTGCCAGCAGCCGGCAGCGTCTCCAAGAGACCCAGTACTTC
TRBV29-1,.,TRBJ2-3,TRBD2,CSVEDLGEGQYF,TGCAGCGTTGAAGATCTGGGGGAGGGGCAGTATTTT
TRBV5-1,.,TRBJ2-2,.,CASSPKQGYGELFF,TGCGCCAGCAGCCCCAAACAGGGTTACGGGGAGCTGTTTTTT
TRBV6-6,few,TRBJ2-6,.,CASSYSRVEGANVLTF,TGTGCCAGCAGTTACTCGAGGGTGGAGGGGGCCAACGTCCTGACTTTC
TRBV19,.,TRBJ2-2,.,CASSEGLWRGKNTGELFF,TGTGCCAGTAGCGAGGGGCTATGGCGGGGAAAGAACACCGGGGAGCTGTTTTTT
TRBV9,.,TRBJ2-2,TRBD2,CASGLSGGNGELFF,TGTGCCAGCGGCCTATCGGGGGGTAACGGGGAGCTGTTTTTT
TRBV7-2,.,TRBJ1-5,.,CASSLGRGNQPQHF,TGTGCCAGCAGCTTAGGCCGGGGCAATCAGCCCCAGCATTTT
TRBV5-1,.,TRBJ1-2,.,CASSVGPDGGYTF,TGCGCCAGCAGCGTAGGTCCGGACGGTGGCTACACCTTC
TRBV19,.,TRBJ1-1,.,CASSSQRNTEAFF,TGTGCCAGTAGTTCGCAGAGGAACACTGAAGCTTTCTTT
TRBV11-2,.,TRBJ1-1,.,CASSTDLNTEAFF,TGTGCCAGCAGCACCGATTTAAACACTGAAGCTTTCTTT
TRBV7-2,.,TRBJ1-5,TRBD1,CASSLGAGGDNQPQHF,TGTGCCAGCAGCTTAGGGGCAGGGGGAGACAATCAGCCCCAGCATTTT
TRBV10-3,few,TRBJ1-1,TRBD1,CAIGRTGTGDTEAFF,TGTGCCATCGGGAGGACTGGGACAGGGGACACTGAAGCTTTCTTT
TRBV7-3,few,TRBJ2-2,.,CASSPPGRIRAGELFF,TGTGCCAGCAGCCCTCCCGGACGGATACGGGCCGGGGAGCTGTTTTTT
TRBV7-2,.,TRBJ1-6,.,CASWASYNSPLHF,TGTGCCAGCTGGGCCTCCTATAATTCACCCCTCCACTTT
TRBV5-1,.,TRBJ1-1,TRBD1,CASSLAQTGDEAFF,TGCGCCAGCAGCTTGGCCCAAACAGGGGATGAAGCTTTCTTT
TRBV29-1,once,TRBJ2-3,.,CSVERGGADTQYF,TGCAGCGTTGAGCGGGGCGGGGCAGATACGCAGTATTTT
TRBV18,.,TRBJ1-2,TRBD1,CASSRQIDREAYGYTF,TGTGCCAGCTCACGACAAATCGACAGGGAAGCTTACGGCTACACCTTC
TRBV28,.,TRBJ1-4,.,CATGDRGEKLFF,TGTGCCACCGGAGATAGGGGGGAAAAACTGTTTTTT
TRBV19,.,TRBJ1-5,.,CASAIGRRSDQPQHF,TGTGCCAGTGCGATAGGTCGACGGTCAGATCAGCCCCAGCATTTT
TRBV7-2,.,TRBJ1-1,.,CASSTGGVAFF,TGTGCCAGCAGCACGGGTGGAGTAGCTTTCTTT
TRBV25-1,.,TRBJ2-1,.,CASSAHVAGTYNEHFF,TGTGCCAGCAGTGCCCACGTTGCGGGGACCTACAATGAGCACTTCTTC
TRBV5-1,once,TRBJ2-7,TRBD1,CASSRRDSYEQYF,TGCGCCAGCAGCCGCCGGGACAGCTACGAGCAGTACTTC
TRBV18,.,TRBJ2-7,.,CASSPLLQDYEQYF,TGTGCCAGCTCACCACTGCTACAGGATTACGAGCAGTACTTC
TRBV7-8,.,TRBJ1-2,TRBD1,CASSPQYRGKDGYTF,TGTGCCAGCAGCCCCCAGTACAGGGGGAAGGATGGCTACACCTTC